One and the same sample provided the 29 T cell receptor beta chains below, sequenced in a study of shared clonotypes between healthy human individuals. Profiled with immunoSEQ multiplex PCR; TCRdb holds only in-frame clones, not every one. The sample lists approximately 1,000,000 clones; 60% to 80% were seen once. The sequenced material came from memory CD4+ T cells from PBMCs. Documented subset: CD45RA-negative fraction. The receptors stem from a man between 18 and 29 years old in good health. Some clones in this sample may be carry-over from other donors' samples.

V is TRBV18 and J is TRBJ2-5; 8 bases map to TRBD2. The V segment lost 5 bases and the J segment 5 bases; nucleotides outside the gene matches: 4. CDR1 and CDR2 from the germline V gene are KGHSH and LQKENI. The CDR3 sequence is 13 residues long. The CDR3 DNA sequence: TGTGCCAGCTCAACCCGGGAGGGGGAGACCCAGTACTTC. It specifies CASSTREGETQYF.

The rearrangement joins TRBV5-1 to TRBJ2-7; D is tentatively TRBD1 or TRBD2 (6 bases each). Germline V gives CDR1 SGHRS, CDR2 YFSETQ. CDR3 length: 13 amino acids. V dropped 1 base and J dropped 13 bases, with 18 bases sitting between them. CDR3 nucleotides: TGCGCCAGCAGCTTGCGGAGGGGGACGGAGAGCTACTTC. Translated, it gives CASSLRRGTESYF.

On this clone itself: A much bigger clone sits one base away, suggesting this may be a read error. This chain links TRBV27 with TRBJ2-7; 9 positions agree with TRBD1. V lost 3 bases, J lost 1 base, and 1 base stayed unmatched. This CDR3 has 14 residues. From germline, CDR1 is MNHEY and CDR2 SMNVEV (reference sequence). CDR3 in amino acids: CASSLGTGSYEQYF. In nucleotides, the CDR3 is TGTGCCAGCAGTTTGGGGACAGGGTCCTACGAGCAGTACTTC.

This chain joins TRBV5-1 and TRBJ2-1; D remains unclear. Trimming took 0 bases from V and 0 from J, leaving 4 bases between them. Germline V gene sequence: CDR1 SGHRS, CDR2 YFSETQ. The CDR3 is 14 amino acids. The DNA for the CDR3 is TGCGCCAGCAGCTTGGACTTCTCCTACAATGAGCAGTTCTTC. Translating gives CASSLDFSYNEQFF.

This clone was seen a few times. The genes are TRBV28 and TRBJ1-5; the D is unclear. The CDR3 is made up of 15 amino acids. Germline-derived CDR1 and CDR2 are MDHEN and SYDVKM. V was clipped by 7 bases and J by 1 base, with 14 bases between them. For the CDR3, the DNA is TGTGCCAGCACCTCTGGAGTCAGGAGCAATCAGCCCCAGCATTTT. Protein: CASTSGVRSNQPQHF.

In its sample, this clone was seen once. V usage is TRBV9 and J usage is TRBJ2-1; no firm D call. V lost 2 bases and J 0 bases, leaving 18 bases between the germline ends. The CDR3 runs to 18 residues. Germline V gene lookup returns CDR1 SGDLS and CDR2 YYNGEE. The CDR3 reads CASSVTERVLSSYNEQFF. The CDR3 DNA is TGTGCCAGCAGCGTTACGGAGCGCGTTCTGAGCTCCTACAATGAGCAGTTCTTC.

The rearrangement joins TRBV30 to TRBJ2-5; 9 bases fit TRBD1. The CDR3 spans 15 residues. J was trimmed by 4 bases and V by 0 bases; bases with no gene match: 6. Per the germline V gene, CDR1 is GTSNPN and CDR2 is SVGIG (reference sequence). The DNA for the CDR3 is TGTGCCTGGAGTGTACTACAGGGGGCCGGAGAGACCCAGTACTTC. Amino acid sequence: CAWSVLQGAGETQYF.

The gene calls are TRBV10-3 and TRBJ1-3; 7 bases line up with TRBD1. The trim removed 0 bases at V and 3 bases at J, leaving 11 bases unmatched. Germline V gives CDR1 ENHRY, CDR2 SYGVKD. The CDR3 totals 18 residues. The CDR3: CAISESTLSGQVGNTIYF. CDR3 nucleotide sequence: TGTGCCATCAGTGAGTCCACCTTGTCAGGACAGGTTGGAAACACCATATATTTT.

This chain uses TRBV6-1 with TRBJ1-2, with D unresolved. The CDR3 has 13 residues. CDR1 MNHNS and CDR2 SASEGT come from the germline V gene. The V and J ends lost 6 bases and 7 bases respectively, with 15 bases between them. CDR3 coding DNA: TGTGCCAGCAGAGATAACACTTGGAGTGGCTACACCTTC. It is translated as CASRDNTWSGYTF.

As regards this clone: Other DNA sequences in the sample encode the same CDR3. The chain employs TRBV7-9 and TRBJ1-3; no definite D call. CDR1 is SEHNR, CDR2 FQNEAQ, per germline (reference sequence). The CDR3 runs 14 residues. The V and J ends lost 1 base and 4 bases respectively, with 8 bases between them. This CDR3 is CASSLGTSGNTIYF. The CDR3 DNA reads TGTGCCAGCAGCTTAGGCACTTCGGGAAACACCATATATTTT.

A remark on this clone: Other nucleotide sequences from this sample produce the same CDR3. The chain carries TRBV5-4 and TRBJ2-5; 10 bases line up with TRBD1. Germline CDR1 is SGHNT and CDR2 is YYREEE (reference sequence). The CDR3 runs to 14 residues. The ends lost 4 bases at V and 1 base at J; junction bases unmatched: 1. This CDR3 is CASSRTGGQETQYF. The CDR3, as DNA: TGTGCCAGCAGCCGGACAGGGGGCCAAGAGACCCAGTACTTC.

The CDR3 sequence: CASNHRSSTRFGVMDNEQFF. The CDR3 coding sequence is TGCGCCAGCAACCATAGATCCTCAACGAGGTTTGGCGTTATGGACAATGAGCAGTTCTTC. The V and J genes are TRBV4-3 and TRBJ2-1; D is unclear. The CDR3 is made up of 20 amino acids. Per germline, CDR1 LGHNA and CDR2 YSLEER. V was pared by 7 bases and J by 5 bases, with 33 bases between.

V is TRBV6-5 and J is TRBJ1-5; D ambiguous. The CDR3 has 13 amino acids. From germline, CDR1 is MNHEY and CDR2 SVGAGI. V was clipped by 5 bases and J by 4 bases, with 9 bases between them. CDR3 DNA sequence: TGTGCCAGCAGTGCGGGTTTTAATCAGCCCCAGCATTTT. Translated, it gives CASSAGFNQPQHF.

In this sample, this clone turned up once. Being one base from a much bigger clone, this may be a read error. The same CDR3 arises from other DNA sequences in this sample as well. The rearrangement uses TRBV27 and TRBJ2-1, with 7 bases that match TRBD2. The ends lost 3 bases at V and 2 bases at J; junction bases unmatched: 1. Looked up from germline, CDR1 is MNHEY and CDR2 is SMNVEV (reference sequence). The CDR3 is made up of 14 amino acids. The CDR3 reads CASSLRETYNEQFF. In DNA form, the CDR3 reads TGTGCCAGCAGTTTGCGGGAGACCTACAATGAGCAGTTCTTC.

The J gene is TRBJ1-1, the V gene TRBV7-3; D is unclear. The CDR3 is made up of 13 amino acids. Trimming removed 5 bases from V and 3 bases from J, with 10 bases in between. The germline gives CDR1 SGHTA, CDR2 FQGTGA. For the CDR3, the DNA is TGTGCCAGCAGCCCCACTGGGGACACTGAAGCTTTCTTT. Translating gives CASSPTGDTEAFF.

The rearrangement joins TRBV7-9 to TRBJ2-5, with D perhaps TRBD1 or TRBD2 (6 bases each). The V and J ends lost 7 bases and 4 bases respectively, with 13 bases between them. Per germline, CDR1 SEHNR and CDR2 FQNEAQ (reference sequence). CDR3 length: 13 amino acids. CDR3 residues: CASNRVRGETQYF. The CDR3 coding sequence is TGTGCCAGCAACAGGGTGCGGGGAGAGACCCAGTACTTC.

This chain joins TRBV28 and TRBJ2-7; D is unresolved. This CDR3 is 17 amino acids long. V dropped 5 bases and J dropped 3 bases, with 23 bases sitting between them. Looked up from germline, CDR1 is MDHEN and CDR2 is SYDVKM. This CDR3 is CASSELAAPAARYEQYF. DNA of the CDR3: TGTGCCAGCAGTGAACTGGCAGCTCCGGCGGCCCGCTACGAGCAGTACTTC. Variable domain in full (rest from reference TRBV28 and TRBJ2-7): DVKVTQSSRYLVKRTGEKVFLECVQDMDHENMFWYRQDPGLGLRLIYFSYDVKMKEKGDIPEGYSVSREKKERFSLILESASTNQTSMYLCASSELAAPAARYEQYFGPGTRLTVT.

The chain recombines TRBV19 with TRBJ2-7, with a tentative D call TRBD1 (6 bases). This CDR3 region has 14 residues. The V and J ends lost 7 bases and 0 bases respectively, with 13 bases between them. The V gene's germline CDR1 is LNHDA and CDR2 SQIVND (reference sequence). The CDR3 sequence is CASNRQASSYEQYF. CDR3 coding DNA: TGTGCCAGTAATCGACAGGCGAGCTCCTACGAGCAGTACTTC.

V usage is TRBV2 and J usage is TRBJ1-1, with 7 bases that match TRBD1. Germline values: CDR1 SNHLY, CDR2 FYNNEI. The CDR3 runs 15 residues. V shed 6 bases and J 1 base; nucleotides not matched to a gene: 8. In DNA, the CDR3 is TGTGCCAGCAGCGCAACCGGGACAGCGAACACTGAAGCTTTCTTT. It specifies CASSATGTANTEAFF.

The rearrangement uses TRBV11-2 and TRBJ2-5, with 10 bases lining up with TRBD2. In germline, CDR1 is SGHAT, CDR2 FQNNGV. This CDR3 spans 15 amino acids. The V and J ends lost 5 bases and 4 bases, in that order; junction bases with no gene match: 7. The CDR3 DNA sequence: TGTGCCAGCAGCCCTAGCGGGGGAGGGCGAGAGACCCAGTACTTC. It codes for CASSPSGGGRETQYF.

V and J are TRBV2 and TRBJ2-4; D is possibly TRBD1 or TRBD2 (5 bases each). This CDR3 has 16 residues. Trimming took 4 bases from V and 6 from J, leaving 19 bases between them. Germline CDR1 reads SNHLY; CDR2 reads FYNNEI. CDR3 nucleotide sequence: TGTGCCAGCAGTGGGGGGAGAGACCCCCCTTTAAACATTCAGTACTTC. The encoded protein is CASSGGRDPPLNIQYF.

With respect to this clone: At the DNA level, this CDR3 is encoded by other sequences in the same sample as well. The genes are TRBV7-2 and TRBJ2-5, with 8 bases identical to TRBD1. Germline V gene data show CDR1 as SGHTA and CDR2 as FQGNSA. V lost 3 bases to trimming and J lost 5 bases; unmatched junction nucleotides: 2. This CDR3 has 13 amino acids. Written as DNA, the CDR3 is TGTGCCAGCAGCTTGAACAGGGGGGAGACCCAGTACTTC. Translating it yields CASSLNRGETQYF.

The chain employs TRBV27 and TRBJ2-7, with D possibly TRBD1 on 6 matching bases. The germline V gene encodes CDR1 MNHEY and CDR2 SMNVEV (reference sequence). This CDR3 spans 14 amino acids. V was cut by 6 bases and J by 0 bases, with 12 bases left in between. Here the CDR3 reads CASRGDMDSYEQYF. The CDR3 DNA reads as TGTGCCAGCAGAGGGGACATGGACTCCTACGAGCAGTACTTC.

CDR3 sequence reads: CASSWDGGPEYEQYF. CDR3 in DNA: TGTGCCAGCAGCTGGGACGGGGGGCCCGAATACGAGCAGTACTTC. The chain links TRBV11-2 to TRBJ2-7, with a tentative D call TRBD2 (7 bases). The CDR3 length is 15 residues. Germline CDR1 is SGHAT and CDR2 is FQNNGV. V dropped 4 bases and J dropped 4 bases, with 17 bases sitting between them.

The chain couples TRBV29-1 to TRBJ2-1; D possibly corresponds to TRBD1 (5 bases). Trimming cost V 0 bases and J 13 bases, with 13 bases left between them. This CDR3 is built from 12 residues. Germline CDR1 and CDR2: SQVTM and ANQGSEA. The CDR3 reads CSVEELQELQFF. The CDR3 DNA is TGCAGCGTTGAAGAGTTACAGGAATTACAGTTCTTC.

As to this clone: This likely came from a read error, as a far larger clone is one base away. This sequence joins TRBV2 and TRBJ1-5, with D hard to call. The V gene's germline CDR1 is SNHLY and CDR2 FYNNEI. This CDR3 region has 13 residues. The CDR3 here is CASSDISDQPQHF. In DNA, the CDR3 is TGTGCCAGCAGTGACATTAGCGATCAGCCCCAGCATTTT.

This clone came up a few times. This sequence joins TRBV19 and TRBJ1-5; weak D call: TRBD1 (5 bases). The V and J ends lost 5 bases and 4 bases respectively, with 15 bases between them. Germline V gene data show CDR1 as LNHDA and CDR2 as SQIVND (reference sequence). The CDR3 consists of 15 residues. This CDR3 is CASSPYGATNQPQHF. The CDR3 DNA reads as TGTGCCAGTAGTCCCTACGGGGCGACAAATCAGCCCCAGCATTTT.

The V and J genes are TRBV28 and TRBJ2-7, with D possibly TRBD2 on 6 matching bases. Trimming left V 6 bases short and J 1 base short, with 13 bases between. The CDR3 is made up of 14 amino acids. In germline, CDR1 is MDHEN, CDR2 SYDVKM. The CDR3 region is CASSVSGRSYEQYF. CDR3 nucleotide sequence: TGTGCCAGCAGCGTTAGCGGCCGTTCCTACGAGCAGTACTTC.

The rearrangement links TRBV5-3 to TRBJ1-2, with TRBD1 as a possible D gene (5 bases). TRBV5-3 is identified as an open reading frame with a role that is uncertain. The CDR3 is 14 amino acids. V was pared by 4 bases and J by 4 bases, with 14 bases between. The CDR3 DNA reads TGTGCCAGAAGCCTAACGAAGGGGTCCTATGGCTACACCTTC. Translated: CARSLTKGSYGYTF.